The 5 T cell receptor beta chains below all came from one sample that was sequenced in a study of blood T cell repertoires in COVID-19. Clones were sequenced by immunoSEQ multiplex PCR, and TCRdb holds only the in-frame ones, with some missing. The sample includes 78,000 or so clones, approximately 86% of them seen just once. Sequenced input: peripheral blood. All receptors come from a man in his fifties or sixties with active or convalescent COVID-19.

The CDR3 loop reads CASSLGQGGYEQYF. As DNA, the CDR3 is TGTGCCAGCAGCCTAGGACAGGGGGGATACGAGCAGTACTTC. The V gene is TRBV3-1 (or the pseudogene TRBV3-2), the J gene TRBJ2-7; TRBD1 matches at 10 bases. The trim removed 4 bases at V and 4 bases at J, leaving 4 bases unmatched. The CDR3 totals 14 residues. Germline lookup yields CDR1 LGHDT and CDR2 YNNKEL (reference sequence).

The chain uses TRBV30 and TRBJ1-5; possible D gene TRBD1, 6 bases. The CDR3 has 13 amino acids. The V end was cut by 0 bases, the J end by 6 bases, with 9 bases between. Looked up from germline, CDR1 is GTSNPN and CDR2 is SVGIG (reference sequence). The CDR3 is CAWSVQGPQPQHF. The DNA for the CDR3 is TGTGCCTGGAGTGTACAGGGCCCTCAGCCCCAGCATTTT.

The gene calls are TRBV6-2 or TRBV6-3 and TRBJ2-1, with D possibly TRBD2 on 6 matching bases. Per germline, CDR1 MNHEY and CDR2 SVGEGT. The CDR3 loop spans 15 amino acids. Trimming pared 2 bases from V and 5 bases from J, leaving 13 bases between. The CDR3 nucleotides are TGTGCCAGCAGTTACATGCGGGGCCGGAACAATGAGCAGTTCTTC. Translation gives CASSYMRGRNNEQFF.

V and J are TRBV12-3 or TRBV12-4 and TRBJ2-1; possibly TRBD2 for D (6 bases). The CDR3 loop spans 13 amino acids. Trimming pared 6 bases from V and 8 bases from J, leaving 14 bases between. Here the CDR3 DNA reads TGTGCCAGCAGCCCGACTAGGATTGATGAGCAGTTCTTC. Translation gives CASSPTRIDEQFF.

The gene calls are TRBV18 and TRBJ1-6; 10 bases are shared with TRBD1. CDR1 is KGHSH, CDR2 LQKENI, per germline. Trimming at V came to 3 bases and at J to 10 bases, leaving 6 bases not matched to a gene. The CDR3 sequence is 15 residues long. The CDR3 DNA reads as TGTGCCAGCTCACCGGACAGGGGGGAAGGATCACCCCTCCACTTT. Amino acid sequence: CASSPDRGEGSPLHF.